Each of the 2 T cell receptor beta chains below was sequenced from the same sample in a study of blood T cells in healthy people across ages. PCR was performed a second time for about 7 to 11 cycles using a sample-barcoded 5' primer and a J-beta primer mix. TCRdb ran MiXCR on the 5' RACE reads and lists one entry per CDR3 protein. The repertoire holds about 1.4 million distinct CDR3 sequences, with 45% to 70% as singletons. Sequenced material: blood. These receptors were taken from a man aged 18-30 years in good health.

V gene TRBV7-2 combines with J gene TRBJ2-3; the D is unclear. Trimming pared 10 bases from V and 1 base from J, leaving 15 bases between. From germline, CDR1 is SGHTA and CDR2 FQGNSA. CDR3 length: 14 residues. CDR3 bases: TGTGCCACCTCAGTACAATTTGGCACAGATACGCAGTATTTT. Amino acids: CATSVQFGTDTQYF.

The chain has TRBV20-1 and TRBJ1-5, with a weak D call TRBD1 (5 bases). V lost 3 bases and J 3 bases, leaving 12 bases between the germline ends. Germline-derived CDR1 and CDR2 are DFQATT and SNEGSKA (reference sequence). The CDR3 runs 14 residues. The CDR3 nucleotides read TGCAGTGCTAGTTTGACAGTAAACAATCAGCCCCAGCATTTT. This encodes CSASLTVNNQPQHF.